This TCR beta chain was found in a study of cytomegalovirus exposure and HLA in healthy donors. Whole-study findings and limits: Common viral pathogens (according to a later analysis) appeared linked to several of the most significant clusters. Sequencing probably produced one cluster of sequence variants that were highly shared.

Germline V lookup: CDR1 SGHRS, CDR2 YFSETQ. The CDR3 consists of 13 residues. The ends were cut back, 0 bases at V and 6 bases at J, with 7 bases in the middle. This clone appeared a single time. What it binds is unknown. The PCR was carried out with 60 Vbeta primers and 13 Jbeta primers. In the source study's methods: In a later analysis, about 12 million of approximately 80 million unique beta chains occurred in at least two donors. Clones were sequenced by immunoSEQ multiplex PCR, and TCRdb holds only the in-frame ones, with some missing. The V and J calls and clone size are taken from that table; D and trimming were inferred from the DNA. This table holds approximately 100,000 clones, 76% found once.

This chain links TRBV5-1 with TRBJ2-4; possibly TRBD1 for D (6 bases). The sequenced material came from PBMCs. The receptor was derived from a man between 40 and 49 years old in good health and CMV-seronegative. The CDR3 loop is CASSLAGVNIQYF. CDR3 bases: TGCGCCAGCAGCTTGGCAGGGGTAAACATTCAGTACTTC.